This T cell receptor beta chain stems from a study of blood T cell repertoires in COVID-19 (dated by TCRdb to 2020 to 2021). Broadly, across the study: Collaborator samples came from the United States, Italy and Spain and covered acute and convalescent phases of COVID-19. The prospective study material was composed of cDNA or gDNA derived from T cells, B-cell-depleted T cells, or PBMCs. Where available, HLA class I and class II types were obtained from metadata supplied by the sample provider rather than from assay-based typing. The repertoires were made available in a free public database intended to serve as a resource for research on the immune response to SARS-CoV-2. The sample metadata nearly always contained a de-identified subject ID, COVID-19 status, age in years and sex. Deeply sampled blood TCRbeta repertoires from subjects exposed to, actively infected with, or recovered from COVID-19 were included in the dataset. Samples were obtained from the ongoing ImmuneRACE study (first 160 participants) and from over a thousand subjects provided by 6 global collaborators. The study at large found these results: The amount of clinical and demographic metadata varied by source and participant and was provided uncurated.

In the germline V gene, CDR1 corresponds to SGHDT and CDR2 to YYEEEE. From V the trimming removes 4 bases and from J it removes 11 bases, while the gene matches leave 4 bases of the junction unaccounted for. From the cysteine up to the phenylalanine, the CDR3 has a length of 12 residues. Only the CDR3 part of the read is kept: 36 bases, read in frame from the first base. In regard to this clone: Its antigen is still unknown. No much larger clonotype is one base removed from it; base qualities were not supplied.

TCRbeta CDR3 regions were amplified from genomic DNA by means of the immunoSEQ Assay, a bias-controlled multiplex PCR. From the authors' description of their analysis: Within the assay, amplification of reference gene primers was used to estimate how many nucleated cells each sample contained. To quantify the absolute abundance of each unique TCRbeta CDR3 rearrangement, sequence reads were collapsed and filtered. For each sample, productive Simpson clonality was calculated as the square root of Simpson's diversity index over productive rearrangements. TCRdb stores this immuneACCESS table with in-frame sequences only. Part of the clones is absent; in the studies checked, under half of the shortfall reflects unresolved V genes, and no reason is known for the rest. V and J calls and clone size are as listed in that table; D and trimming were resolved from the DNA. The sample table holds 130,000 to 150,000 clones, of which roughly 90% were seen once. The biggest ten clones account for 1.5% to 2% of the sample.

Whole blood was collected in K2EDTA tubes by collaborating institutions according to the institutions' own protocols. For TCRbeta analysis, collaborator samples were shipped as frozen whole blood, as isolated PBMCs, or as DNA extracted from either sample type. Specimen: peripheral blood. This clonotype was sampled from a man aged 70-80 years with acute or convalescent COVID-19. The sequence joins TRBV5-6 to TRBJ2-1; 9 bases in between match TRBD1. The DNA sequence is given as TGTGCCAGCAGCGTGGGACAGGGTAAGCAGTTCTTC. Its protein reads: CASSVGQGKQFF.